The rows below give T cell receptor beta chains drawn from one sample of a study of regulatory T cells in long-lasting Graves disease. TCRdb called the multiplex PCR reads again in MiXCR, with one record for every CDR3 protein. The sample lists 400,000 to 500,000 distinct CDR3 sequences; around 15% were seen once. This sample was shared with a second study, whose subject was T cells in Graves' hyperthyroidism and ophthalmopathy.

The source material was peripheral blood mononuclear cells (PBMCs), sampled at new diagnosis, from a patient treated with antithyroid drugs. All receptors derive from a woman under 30 with Graves disease. CDR3s include the opening cysteine and the closing phenylalanine or tryptophan. D genes are given only for firm matches. Some rows mark clone size as missing; the rest say once, few, many or name a class of expanded clone.

TRBJ1-1	TRBV6-2/TRBV6-3	many	NA	TGTGCCAGCAGTACCCAGGCCGTAAACACTGAAGCTTTCTTT	CASSTQAVNTEAFF
TRBJ2-1	TRBV11-3	NA	NA	TGTGCCAGCAGCTTAAGGGATAGGAGTTACGAGCAGTTCTTC	CASSLRDRSYEQFF
TRBJ2-2	TRBV30	NA	NA	TGTGCCTGGAGTACAGGACAAAACACCGGGGAGCTGTTTTTT	CAWSTGQNTGELFF
TRBJ1-2	TRBV10-3	NA	TRBD1	TGTGCCATCAGCCCAGGGGGCGCGAGTGAAGGCTACACCTTC	CAISPGGASEGYTF
TRBJ2-1	TRBV15	many	NA	TGTGCCACCAGCAGGAGCCGGGACCTCCGTACTGAGCAGTTCTTC	CATSRSRDLRTEQFF
TRBJ1-2	TRBV20-1	few	NA	TGCAGTGCTAGAGTAGAGGAAAAAGCCACTGGCTACACCTTC	CSARVEEKATGYTF
TRBJ2-3	TRBV20-1	many	TRBD1	TGCAGTGCTACGATGGACCCACGCACCGGGACAGGGATCACAGATACGCAGTATTTT	CSATMDPRTGTGITDTQYF
TRBJ2-3	TRBV11-3	many	TRBD2	TGTGCCAGCAGCCTAGCGGGAGACTTTAGAGATACGCAGTATTTT	CASSLAGDFRDTQYF
TRBJ2-3	TRBV20-1	many	TRBD2	TGCAGTGCTAGAGATAGCGGGAGTGTGACAGATACGCAGTATTTT	CSARDSGSVTDTQYF
TRBJ1-1	TRBV28	many	TRBD1	TGTGCCAGCAGTCAAACACAGGGGCTGGCGAACACTGAAGCTTTCTTT	CASSQTQGLANTEAFF
TRBJ2-1	TRBV4-1	NA	NA	TGCGCCAGCAGCCAAGGACCTCCGACCGGGAGCTATGAGCAGTTCTTC	CASSQGPPTGSYEQFF
TRBJ2-7	TRBV5-4	many	TRBD2	TGTGCCAGCAGCTTGGGAAGCGGGAGAATCGACGAGCAGTACTTC	CASSLGSGRIDEQYF
TRBJ2-7	TRBV12-3/TRBV12-4	many	NA	TGTGCCAGCAGTTTGGTCCCCTACGAGCAGTACTTC	CASSLVPYEQYF
TRBJ2-7	TRBV27	many	TRBD2	TGTGCCAGCAGTCCCCTAGCGGGAGGGCCGCACGAGCAGTACTTC	CASSPLAGGPHEQYF
TRBJ2-4	TRBV20-1	many	TRBD2	TGCAGTGCGGATAGCGGGAGTTCAATAGCCAAAAACATTCAGTACTTC	CSADSGSSIAKNIQYF
TRBJ2-1	TRBV20-1	NA	TRBD2	TGCAGTGCTAGAGACGCGACTAGCCCTACAGGTGAGCAGTTCTTC	CSARDATSPTGEQFF
TRBJ2-3	TRBV7-2	many	TRBD2	TGTGCCAGCAGCTTAGCGCATAGCGGGGTCCTGGGTAATACGCAGTATTTT	CASSLAHSGVLGNTQYF
TRBJ2-3	TRBV20-1	NA	TRBD2	TGCAGTGCTCACCGGACTAGCGGGGGCGCAGATACGCAGTATTTT	CSAHRTSGGADTQYF
TRBJ2-1	TRBV5-4	NA	NA	TGTGCCAGCAGCTTGGGGGCGGCAGGGTATAATGAGCAGTTCTTC	CASSLGAAGYNEQFF
TRBJ2-7	TRBV3-1	many	NA	TGTGCCAGCAGCCAAGCGGGACGCGAGCAGTACTTC	CASSQAGREQYF
TRBJ2-7	TRBV3-1	few	NA	TGTGCCAGCAGCCCCTTCAGAGGGGATCCGACTACGAGCGAGCAGTACTTC	CASSPFRGDPTTSEQYF
TRBJ2-5	TRBV7-2	many	TRBD2	TGTGCCAGCAGCTTGGGACTAGCGAAAGAGACCCAGTACTTC	CASSLGLAKETQYF
TRBJ2-5	TRBV20-1	many	NA	TGCAGTGCTAGAGATTTGGGGGGGCCAGAGACCCAGTACTTC	CSARDLGGPETQYF
TRBJ2-5	TRBV19	once	TRBD1	TGTGCCAGTAGTACGGCGGACAGGAAGGAGAAAGAGACCCAGTACTTC	CASSTADRKEKETQYF
TRBJ2-7	TRBV7-9	few	TRBD2	TGTGCCAGCAGCTTATCGACTAGCGGGAGTATCCACGAGCAGTACTTC	CASSLSTSGSIHEQYF
TRBJ2-2	TRBV2	NA	NA	TGTGCCAGCAGACCAACAGAGAACACCGGGGAGCTGTTTTTT	CASRPTENTGELFF
TRBJ2-7	TRBV18	NA	NA	TGTGCCAGCTCCCCCTTTAGAACAGGTGGGGAGCAGTACTTC	CASSPFRTGGEQYF
TRBJ2-7	TRBV3-1	many	NA	TGTGCCAGCAGCCAAGCAGGGTCCTACGAGCAGTACTTC	CASSQAGSYEQYF
TRBJ2-3	TRBV12-3/TRBV12-4	many	TRBD1	TGTGCCAGCAGCACAGGGGTAGATACGCAGTATTTT	CASSTGVDTQYF
TRBJ2-2	TRBV24-1	few	TRBD2	TGTGCCACCAGTGATTTGGCCCTCGGGGTTGCGGGAGTAGTGACCGGGGAGCTGTTTTTT	CATSDLALGVAGVVTGELFF
TRBJ2-3	TRBV3-2	few	NA	TGTGCCAGCAGCCAAGACGTGGCTAGCGGGAGGGCCGCAGATACGCAGTATTTT	CASSQDVASGRAADTQYF
TRBJ1-1	TRBV12-3/TRBV12-4	many	NA	TGTGCCAGCAGTTTAAGGGGCAGAGTGAACACTGAAGCTTTCTTT	CASSLRGRVNTEAFF
TRBJ2-2	TRBV7-8	many	NA	TGTGCCAGCAGCTTAAATTCGGGTGGCGGGGAGCTGTTTTTT	CASSLNSGGGELFF
TRBJ2-2	TRBV11-3	many	NA	TGTGCCAGCAGCTTTGCCCGGTCGGGTACTCGTTCGAACACCGGGGAGCTGTTTTTT	CASSFARSGTRSNTGELFF
TRBJ2-7	TRBV4-1	NA	NA	TGCGCCAGCAGCCAAGGGCCGAGGAGTACCTACGAGCAGTACTTC	CASSQGPRSTYEQYF
TRBJ1-2	TRBV27	many	TRBD1	TGTGCCAGCTGGGACAGGGGGCGCAACTATGGCTACACCTTC	CASWDRGRNYGYTF
TRBJ1-5	TRBV20-1	NA	TRBD1	TGCAGTGCTACAAGACAGGGGGCAGCGAGCAATCAGCCCCAGCATTTT	CSATRQGAASNQPQHF
TRBJ2-1	TRBV2	many	NA	TGTGCCAGCAGTCCCATGGGCGGCTACAATGAGCAGTTCTTC	CASSPMGGYNEQFF
TRBJ2-7	TRBV11-1	NA	TRBD2	TGTGCCAGCAGCCTAGGACTAGCGGAGACCTACGAGCAGTGCTTC	CASSLGLAETYEQCF
TRBJ2-6	TRBV5-5	NA	NA	TGTGCCAGCAGCTCTGGATGGGGTGGGGCCAACGTCCTGACTTTC	CASSSGWGGANVLTF
TRBJ2-1	TRBV7-8	many	TRBD1	TGTGCCAGCAGCCCGGGACAGGGACAGTTCTTC	CASSPGQGQFF
TRBJ1-2	TRBV2	NA	NA	TGTGCCAGCAAGTTAGTAGGGACCGTGAGGAATGGCTACACCTTC	CASKLVGTVRNGYTF
TRBJ2-5	TRBV27	few	TRBD2	TGTGCCAGCAGTTCTAGCGGGAGGGCCACAGAGACCCAGTACTTC	CASSSSGRATETQYF
TRBJ2-1	TRBV27	few	TRBD1	TGTGCCAGCAGTGACGAGACGGGACAGAGGGGCTGGTTCTTC	CASSDETGQRGWFF
TRBJ2-1	TRBV12-3/TRBV12-4	many	NA	TGTGCCAGCAGCTGGGACATTTCCACCGTTCAGTTCTTC	CASSWDISTVQFF
TRBJ2-7	TRBV28	many	NA	TGTGCCAGCAGTTTAACAGGCACCCCCACCTGGTTC	CASSLTGTPTWF
TRBJ1-5	TRBV12-3/TRBV12-4	many	NA	TGTGCCAGCAGGTGGGACCGCCAGCCCCAGCATTTT	CASRWDRQPQHF
TRBJ2-5	TRBV5-1	NA	TRBD2	TGCGCCAGCAGCTTCCCCGCGGGAGAGGGGAAAGAGACCCAGTACTTC	CASSFPAGEGKETQYF
TRBJ2-2	TRBV28	NA	TRBD2	TGTGCCAGCAGTCCTCCGGCTAGCGGGAGTTTCACCGGGGAGCTGTTTTTT	CASSPPASGSFTGELFF
TRBJ1-1	TRBV2	few	NA	TGTGCCAGCAGTCCTCGGGGGGGGGAAAGTATGAACACTGAAGCTTTCTTT	CASSPRGGESMNTEAFF
TRBJ1-2	TRBV14	many	NA	TGTGCCAGCAGCCAGGACAGTAGTTATGGCTACACCTTC	CASSQDSSYGYTF
TRBJ2-1	TRBV7-9	NA	NA	TGTGCCAGCAGTTACGACGGATACAATGAGCAGTTCTTC	CASSYDGYNEQFF
TRBJ2-7	TRBV20-1	few	NA	TGCAGTGCTAGCCGAAACGAGGGGGGCCGAGACGAGCAGTACTTC	CSASRNEGGRDEQYF